The 27 T cell receptor beta chains listed next were all sequenced from one sample in a study of blood T cells in healthy people across ages. Sample-barcoded 5' priming and a J-beta primer mix drove a second PCR of roughly 7 to 11 cycles. Via MiXCR, TCRdb re-called the 5' RACE reads, giving one row per CDR3 protein. Seen here are over 700,000 distinct CDR3 sequences, roughly 50% observed once, and the top ten hold approximately 40%. The sample taken for sequencing was blood. These receptors were taken from an elderly man in good health.

The V gene is TRBV11-2, the J gene TRBJ2-7; TRBD1 matches 9 bases. The CDR3 runs 15 residues. J lost 1 base, V lost 9 bases, and 10 bases had no gene match. CDR1 and CDR2 (germline): SGHAT, FQNNGV. The CDR3 spells CASSPGTGPSYEQYF. CDR3 DNA sequence: TGTGCCAGTTCCCCCGGGACAGGGCCGTCCTACGAGCAGTACTTC.

This clonotype was detected only once. The chain recombines TRBV4-1 with TRBJ2-1; TRBD1 is a possible D gene (5 bases). Gene TRBJ2-7 matches the end of the DNA better, so the J call may be wrong. From germline, CDR1 is MGHRA and CDR2 YSYEKL. The CDR3 is made up of 14 amino acids. This CDR3 reads CASSQGGTYNEQYF. As DNA, the CDR3 is TGCGCCAGCAGCCAAGGGGGCACCTACAATGAGCAGTACTTC.

The chain links TRBV6-1 to TRBJ2-7, with TRBD2 as a possible D gene (5 bases). The CDR3 is 15 amino acids. Per germline, CDR1 MNHNS and CDR2 SASEGT. Between the trimmed V and J ends, which lost 7 bases and 4 bases, there was a span of 20 bases. The CDR3 DNA sequence: TGTGCCAGCACTCCTCCGGACTGGGCTTTGTACGAGCAGTACTTC. Translating gives CASTPPDWALYEQYF.

The rearrangement joins TRBV7-2 to TRBJ1-2, with D maybe TRBD1 (5 bases). From germline, CDR1 is SGHTA and CDR2 FQGNSA. The CDR3 totals 15 residues. Trimming shortened V by 7 bases and J by 3 bases, and 18 bases separated the two germline ends. The CDR3 DNA reads TGTGCCAGCACCAGGGACGGGGGAACCGACTATGGCTACACCTTC. Protein: CASTRDGGTDYGYTF.

This clonotype was seen a single time. This chain uses TRBV5-1 with TRBJ1-2, with TRBD1 matching over 11 bases. With V trimmed by 4 bases and J by 3 bases, 8 bases remained unmatched. CDR1 is SGHRS, CDR2 YFSETQ, per germline. The CDR3 totals 16 residues. CDR3 sequence reads: CASSHIRTGGDYGYTF. In nucleotides, the CDR3 is TGCGCCAGCAGCCATATACGGACAGGGGGCGACTATGGCTACACCTTC.

CDR3 DNA sequence: TGTGCCAGCAGTTACTCCGGGCATAGCACTGAAGCTTTCTTT. Translating gives CASSYSGHSTEAFF. This chain joins TRBV6-2 or TRBV6-3 and TRBJ1-1; D gene uncertain. Germline assignment: CDR1 MNHEY and CDR2 SVGEGT. The germline V and J ends were trimmed by 0 bases and 4 bases, with 9 bases remaining between them. The CDR3 has 14 residues.

This chain uses TRBV2 with TRBJ1-1, with 9 positions matching TRBD1. The germline CDR1 and CDR2 sequences are SNHLY and FYNNEI. There are 13 residues in the CDR3. Trimming took 9 bases from V and 12 from J; bases not matched to a gene: 14. The DNA of the CDR3 is TGTGCCAGTTTAGGGGATCCGGGACAGGGAACTTTCTTT. Translation gives CASLGDPGQGTFF.

J is TRBJ1-3 and V is TRBV19, with D possibly matching TRBD1 (5 bases). This CDR3 comprises 15 residues. Germline V gene data show CDR1 as LNHDA and CDR2 as SQIVND (reference sequence). With 2 bases removed from V and 2 bases from J, the gap between germline ends came to 10 bases. CDR3 coding DNA: TGTGCCAGTAGTATATGGCGGACAACTGGAAACACCATATATTTT. Its translation is CASSIWRTTGNTIYF.

This clonotype was detected only a few times. The chain is built from TRBV29-1 and TRBJ2-1; D gene ambiguous. Trimming shortened V by 7 bases and J by 5 bases, and 12 bases separated the two germline ends. The CDR3 has 12 amino acids. Germline CDR1 is SQVTM and CDR2 is ANQGSEA. This CDR3 reads CSGMSADNEQFF. CDR3 bases: TGCAGCGGAATGAGCGCCGACAATGAGCAGTTCTTC.

The count of this clonotype is one. The rearrangement uses TRBV27 and TRBJ2-1; D ambiguous. Deletions cut 6 bases from V and 6 bases from J, with 18 bases between. This CDR3 has 15 amino acids. The germline V gene has CDR1 MNHEY and CDR2 SMNVEV (reference sequence). The CDR3 spells CASRPPGQTPNEQFF. The CDR3 coding sequence is TGTGCCAGCAGACCACCGGGCCAAACCCCCAATGAGCAGTTCTTC.

This clonotype was counted between two and nine times. This may be a read error, as it is one base from a much larger clone. The chain recombines TRBV7-9 with TRBJ2-3; D is possibly TRBD1 or TRBD2 (6 bases each). Germline V gene sequence: CDR1 SEHNR, CDR2 FQNEAQ (reference sequence). The CDR3 is 18 amino acids. V was trimmed by 5 bases and J by 14 bases, leaving 35 bases between them. CDR3 sequence: CASSPQPWYRVDSGDAYF. The CDR3 region has the DNA TGTGCCAGCAGCCCCCAACCCTGGTACAGGGTGGATTCGGGAGACGCGTATTTT. The full variable domain, with the rest looked up from reference TRBV7-9 and TRBJ2-3, is DTGVSQNPRHKITKRGQNVTFRCDPISEHNRLYWYRQTLGQGPEFLTYFQNEAQLEKSRLLSDRFSAERPKGSFSTLEIQRTEQGDSAMYLCASSPQPWYRVDSGDAYFGPGTRLTVL.

In this sample, this clonotype turned up many times. This chain joins TRBV7-9 and TRBJ2-1; D is perhaps TRBD1 (6 bases). This CDR3 is 12 amino acids long. Between the trimmed V and J ends, which lost 1 base and 10 bases, there was a span of 8 bases. Germline CDR1 SEHNR, CDR2 FQNEAQ (reference sequence). The CDR3 nucleotides are TGTGCCAGCAGCTTAGAAGGGGGAGAGCAGTTCTTC. As protein: CASSLEGGEQFF. Drawing the rest from reference TRBV7-9 and TRBJ2-1, the complete variable domain is DTGVSQNPRHKITKRGQNVTFRCDPISEHNRLYWYRQTLGQGPEFLTYFQNEAQLEKSRLLSDRFSAERPKGSFSTLEIQRTEQGDSAMYLCASSLEGGEQFFGPGTRLTVL.

The chain is built from TRBV20-1 and TRBJ2-4, with 12 positions matching TRBD2. Losses at the gene ends were 4 bases for V and 1 base for J; bases not matched to a gene: 11. Germline V gene sequence: CDR1 DFQATT, CDR2 SNEGSKA (reference sequence). The CDR3 is 18 amino acids. This CDR3 reads CSATSTSGREKAKNIQYF. The CDR3 DNA is TGCAGTGCTACCTCGACTAGCGGGAGAGAAAAGGCCAAAAACATTCAGTACTTC.

J is TRBJ1-6 and V is TRBV25-1; D is perhaps TRBD1 (5 bases). V shed 3 bases and J shed 10 bases, with 10 bases lying between them. Looked up from germline, CDR1 is MGHDK and CDR2 is SYGVNS. CDR3 size: 13 residues. The CDR3 bases are TGTGCCAGCAGTGAGGCAGGGCGCTCACCCCTCCACTTT. Encoded protein: CASSEAGRSPLHF.

The chain has TRBV20-1 and TRBJ2-3, with 11 bases lining up with TRBD2. V shed 3 bases, J shed 4 bases, and the junction held 12 bases outside the gene matches. The CDR3 sequence is 17 residues long. The germline V gene encodes CDR1 DFQATT and CDR2 SNEGSKA (reference sequence). CDR3 sequence: CSASPPHLAGGADTQYF. In nucleotides, the CDR3 is TGCAGTGCTAGTCCGCCCCATCTAGCGGGAGGCGCAGATACGCAGTATTTT.

V is TRBV28 and J is TRBJ1-1; D is ambiguous. Germline V gene sequence: CDR1 MDHEN, CDR2 SYDVKM. The CDR3 consists of 14 residues. V lost 2 bases and J lost 4, with 11 bases in between. CDR3 DNA sequence: TGTGCCAGCAGTTTAACGGTGGTTCGCACTGAAGCTTTCTTT. Protein sequence: CASSLTVVRTEAFF.

The chain uses TRBV6-5 and TRBJ2-1, with D perhaps TRBD2 (6 bases). V was cut by 2 bases and J by 7 bases, with 9 bases left in between. This CDR3 has 13 residues. Per the germline V gene, CDR1 is MNHEY and CDR2 is SVGAGI. For the CDR3, the DNA is TGTGCCAGCAGTTACCTCGGGACTAATGAGCAGTTCTTC. It is translated as CASSYLGTNEQFF.

The chain combines TRBV11-2 with TRBJ2-2; 7 bases line up with TRBD2. CDR3 length: 14 amino acids. The junction had 9 bases not matched to a gene; V was cut back by 7 bases and J by 7 bases. CDR1 is SGHAT, CDR2 FQNNGV, per germline. The CDR3 DNA follows: TGTGCCAGCAACGTCGGCGGGAGTTTCGGGGAGCTGTTTTTT. Translated, it gives CASNVGGSFGELFF. The entire variable domain, with the rest obtained from reference TRBV11-2 and TRBJ2-2, is as follows: EAGVAQSPRYKIIEKRQSVAFWCNPISGHATLYWYQQILGQGPKLLIQFQNNGVVDDSQLPKDRFSAERLKGVDSTLKIQPAKLEDSAVYLCASNVGGSFGELFFGEGSRLTVL.

This clonotype was seen once. CDR3 DNA sequence: TGTGCCAGCAGCCAATCTGCTGACGCTAGCACAGATACGCAGTATTTT. Its translation: CASSQSADASTDTQYF. V is TRBV3-1 and J is TRBJ2-3, with no clear D. The V gene lost 2 bases and the J gene lost 0 bases, with 12 bases spanning the gap. Germline V gene sequence: CDR1 LGHDT, CDR2 YNNKEL (reference sequence). CDR3 length: 16 residues.

The chain uses TRBV20-1 and TRBJ1-2, with TRBD1 matching 12 bases. Germline V gene lookup returns CDR1 DFQATT and CDR2 SNEGSKA (reference sequence). V dropped 0 bases and J dropped 4; count of bases not matched to a gene: 6. This CDR3 has 16 amino acids. CDR3 protein: CSARDPGTGGGYGYTF. CDR3 nucleotides: TGCAGTGCTAGAGATCCGGGGACAGGGGGCGGCTATGGCTACACCTTC.

CDR3 coding DNA: TGCAGCGTTGAGACCAGACGAAACAATGAGCAGTACTTC. Translated, it gives CSVETRRNNEQYF. This sequence joins TRBV29-1 and TRBJ2-1; D remains ambiguous. The DNA end is a closer match to TRBJ2-7, so the J assignment may be wrong. Germline V CDR1 and CDR2: SQVTM, ANQGSEA. The CDR3 has 13 amino acids.

This clonotype was detected a few times. The gene calls are TRBV20-1 and TRBJ2-1; TRBD2 matches at 7 bases. The junction had 8 bases not matched to a gene; V was cut back by 6 bases and J by 6 bases. The germline CDR1 and CDR2 sequences are DFQATT and SNEGSKA (reference sequence). This CDR3 has 13 amino acids. The CDR3 bases are TGCAGTGCCCCGGGAGGTAGCGGCAATGAGCAGTTCTTC. Protein sequence: CSAPGGSGNEQFF.

The chain uses TRBV3-1 and TRBJ2-7; no firm D call. Germline values: CDR1 LGHDT, CDR2 YNNKEL (reference sequence). Trimming cost V 8 bases and J 6 bases, with 11 bases left between them. CDR3 size: 11 residues. As DNA, the CDR3 is TGTGCCAGCGCCTCCTCGGGCGAGCAGTACTTC. Its translation: CASASSGEQYF.

A few counts support this clonotype. The chain links TRBV5-1 to TRBJ2-3; no clear D gene. Trimming cost V 0 bases and J 3 bases, with 14 bases left between them. Germline V gene lookup returns CDR1 SGHRS and CDR2 YFSETQ. This CDR3 contains 16 residues. The CDR3 DNA sequence: TGCGCCAGCAGCTTGGGGGCGCAGAGTAAAACAGATACGCAGTATTTT. Encoded protein: CASSLGAQSKTDTQYF.

This clonotype was observed a single time. The V call is TRBV2, the J call TRBJ2-1, with D possibly TRBD2 on 6 matching bases. The germline V and J ends were trimmed by 2 bases and 4 bases, with 15 bases remaining between them. This CDR3 has 16 amino acids. Looked up from germline, CDR1 is SNHLY and CDR2 is FYNNEI. The chain's CDR3 is CASSEMAAGYYNEQFF. CDR3 bases: TGTGCCAGCAGTGAAATGGCGGCGGGGTATTACAATGAGCAGTTCTTC.

The rearrangement uses TRBV15 and TRBJ2-3, with a weak D call TRBD1 (6 bases). Trimming shortened V by 5 bases and J by 0 bases, and 12 bases separated the two germline ends. The CDR3 length is 15 residues. In germline, CDR1 is LNHNV, CDR2 YYDKDF (reference sequence). The CDR3 sequence is CATSLQGQSTDTQYF. DNA of the CDR3: TGTGCCACCAGCTTACAAGGACAGAGCACAGATACGCAGTATTTT.

The rearrangement links TRBV7-8 to TRBJ2-1, with 7 positions matching TRBD2. V gave up 4 bases and J gave up 1 base; unmatched junction bases: 4. CDR1 is SGHVS and CDR2 is FQNEAQ in the germline V gene. The CDR3 spans 15 residues. CDR3 in amino acids: CASSSGAGSYNEQFF. The CDR3 nucleotides are TGTGCCAGCAGCTCAGGAGCGGGATCCTACAATGAGCAGTTCTTC.